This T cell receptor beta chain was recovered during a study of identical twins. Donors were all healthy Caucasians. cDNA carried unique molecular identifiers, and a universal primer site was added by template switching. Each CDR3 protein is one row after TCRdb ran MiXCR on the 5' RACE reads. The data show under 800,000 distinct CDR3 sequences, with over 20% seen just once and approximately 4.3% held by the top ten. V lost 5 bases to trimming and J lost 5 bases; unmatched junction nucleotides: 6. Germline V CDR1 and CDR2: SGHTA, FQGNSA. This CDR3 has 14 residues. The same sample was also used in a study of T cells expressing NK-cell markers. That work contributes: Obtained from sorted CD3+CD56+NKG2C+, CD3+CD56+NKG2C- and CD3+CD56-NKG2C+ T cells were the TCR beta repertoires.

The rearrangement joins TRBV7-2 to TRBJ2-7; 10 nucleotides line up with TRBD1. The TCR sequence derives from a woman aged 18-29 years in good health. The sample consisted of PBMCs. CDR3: CASSTGTGVDEQYF. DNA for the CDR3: TGTGCCAGCAGCACTGGGACAGGGGTGGACGAGCAGTACTTC.